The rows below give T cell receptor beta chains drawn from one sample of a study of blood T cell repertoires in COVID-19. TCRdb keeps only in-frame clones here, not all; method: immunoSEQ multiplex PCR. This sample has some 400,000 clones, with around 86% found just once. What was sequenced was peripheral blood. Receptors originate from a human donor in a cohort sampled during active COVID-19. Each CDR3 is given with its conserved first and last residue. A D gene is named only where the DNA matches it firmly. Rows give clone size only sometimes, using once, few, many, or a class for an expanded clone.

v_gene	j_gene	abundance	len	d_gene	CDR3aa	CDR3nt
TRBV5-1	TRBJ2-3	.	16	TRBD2	CASSSRGAIGTDTQYF	TGCGCCAGCAGCTCGCGGGGGGCCATCGGCACAGATACGCAGTATTTT
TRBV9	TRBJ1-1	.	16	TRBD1	CASSRQGNEGNTEAFF	TGTGCCAGCAGCCGACAGGGCAACGAGGGAAACACTGAAGCTTTCTTT
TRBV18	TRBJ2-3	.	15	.	CASSPSGTSTDTQYF	TGTGCCAGCTCACCCTCCGGGACTTCCACAGATACGCAGTATTTT
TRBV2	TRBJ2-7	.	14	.	CASRLEGNNYEQYF	TGTGCCAGCCGACTTGAGGGCAACAACTACGAGCAGTACTTC
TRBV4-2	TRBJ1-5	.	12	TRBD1	CASSQGQGVQHF	TGTGCCAGCAGCCAGGGACAGGGAGTCCAGCATTTT
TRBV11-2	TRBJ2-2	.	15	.	CASSLGGFRTGELFF	TGTGCCAGCAGCTTAGGCGGATTTAGGACCGGGGAGCTGTTTTTT
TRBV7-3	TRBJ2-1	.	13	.	CASSLTRDNEQFF	TGTGCCAGCAGCTTAACCAGGGACAATGAGCAGTTCTTC
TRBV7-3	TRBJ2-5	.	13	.	CASSLSGKETQYF	TGTGCCAGCAGCTTATCAGGCAAAGAGACCCAGTACTTC
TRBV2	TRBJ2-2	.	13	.	CASSEREKGELFF	TGTGCCAGCAGTGAACGGGAAAAAGGGGAGCTGTTTTTT
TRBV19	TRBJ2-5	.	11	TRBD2	CASSSGGTQYF	TGTGCCAGTAGTTCGGGGGGGACCCAGTACTTC
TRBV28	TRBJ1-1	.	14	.	CASSSDHRDTEAFF	TGTGCCAGCAGTTCAGACCACAGGGACACTGAAGCTTTCTTT
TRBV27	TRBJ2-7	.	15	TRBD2	CASQRPSGPSYEQYF	TGTGCCTCGCAAAGGCCTAGCGGACCCTCCTACGAGCAGTACTTC
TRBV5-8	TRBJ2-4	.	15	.	CASSFDRESKNIQYF	TGTGCCAGCAGCTTTGACCGGGAATCCAAAAACATTCAGTACTTC
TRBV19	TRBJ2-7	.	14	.	CASSPQGIGYEQYF	TGTGCCAGTAGCCCTCAGGGAATTGGGTACGAGCAGTACTTC
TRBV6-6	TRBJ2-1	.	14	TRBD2	CASSSSGRMHEQFF	TGTGCCAGCAGTTCTAGCGGGAGGATGCATGAGCAGTTCTTC
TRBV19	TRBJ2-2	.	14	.	CATEDGPGTGELFF	TGTGCCACGGAGGACGGGCCCGGGACCGGGGAGCTGTTTTTT
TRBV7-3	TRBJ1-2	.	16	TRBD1	CASSLTGQEVVGGYTF	TGTGCCAGCAGCTTAACTGGACAGGAGGTTGTCGGTGGCTACACCTTC
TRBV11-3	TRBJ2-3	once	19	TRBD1	CASSLEDRGLRVSTDTQYF	TGTGCCAGCAGCTTAGAGGACAGGGGGCTACGGGTGAGCACAGATACGCAGTATTTT
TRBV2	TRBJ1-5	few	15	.	CASSEQVFSNQPQHF	TGTGCCAGCAGTGAACAGGTTTTTAGCAATCAGCCCCAGCATTTT
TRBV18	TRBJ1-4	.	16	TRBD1	CASSTDRAATNEKLFF	TGTGCCAGCTCAACCGACAGGGCTGCAACTAATGAAAAACTGTTTTTT
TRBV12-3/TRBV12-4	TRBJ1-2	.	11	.	CASRILHRYTF	TGTGCCAGCAGAATCTTACACCGCTACACCTTC
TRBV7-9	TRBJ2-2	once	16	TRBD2	CASSETGTSGTGELFF	TGTGCCAGCAGCGAGACCGGGACTAGCGGCACCGGGGAGCTGTTTTTT
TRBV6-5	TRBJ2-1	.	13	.	CASNPLVYNEQFF	TGTGCCAGCAACCCACTAGTGTACAATGAGCAGTTCTTC
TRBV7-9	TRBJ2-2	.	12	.	CATVVPTGELFF	TGTGCCACCGTAGTTCCCACCGGGGAGCTGTTTTTT
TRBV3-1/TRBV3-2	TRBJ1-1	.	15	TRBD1	CASSQDPTGGTEAFF	TGTGCCAGCAGCCAAGACCCTACAGGGGGCACTGAAGCTTTCTTT
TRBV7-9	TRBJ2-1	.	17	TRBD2	CASSFWGASGGPNEQFF	TGTGCCAGCAGCTTTTGGGGGGCTAGCGGGGGACCCAATGAGCAGTTCTTC
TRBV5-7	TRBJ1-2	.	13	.	CASSLRGDSRFTF	TGTGCCAGCAGCTTGCGAGGTGACAGCCGGTTCACCTTC
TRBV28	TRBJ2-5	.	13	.	CASSLIRKETQYF	TGTGCCAGCAGTTTAATCAGGAAAGAGACCCAGTACTTC
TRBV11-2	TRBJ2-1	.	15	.	CASSLGLGSYNEQFF	TGTGCCAGCAGCTTAGGACTAGGGTCCTACAATGAGCAGTTCTTC
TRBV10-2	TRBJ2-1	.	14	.	CASTYGRLYNEQFF	TGCGCCAGCACGTATGGGAGGCTTTACAATGAGCAGTTCTTC
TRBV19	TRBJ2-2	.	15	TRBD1	CATKSGTGDTGELFF	TGTGCCACTAAGTCGGGGACAGGGGACACCGGGGAGCTGTTTTTT
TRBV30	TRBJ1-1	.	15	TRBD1	CAWTRDRGIDTEAFF	TGTGCCTGGACCAGGGACAGGGGGATTGACACTGAAGCTTTCTTT
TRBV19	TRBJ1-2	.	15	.	CASSARYQGYYGYTF	TGTGCCAGTAGTGCCCGGTATCAGGGGTACTATGGCTACACCTTC
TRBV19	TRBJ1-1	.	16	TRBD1	CASSRDREGMNTEAFF	TGTGCCAGTAGTAGGGACAGGGAAGGAATGAACACTGAAGCTTTCTTT
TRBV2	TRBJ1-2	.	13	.	CASRTGTHYGYTF	TGTGCCAGCCGAACCGGGACACACTATGGCTACACCTTC
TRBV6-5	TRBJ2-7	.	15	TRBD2	CASSYDRGRLYEQYF	TGTGCCAGCAGTTACGATCGCGGGAGACTCTACGAGCAGTACTTC
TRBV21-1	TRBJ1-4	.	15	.	CASSKRDRKNEKLFF	TGTGCCAGCAGCAAACGGGACAGAAAGAATGAAAAACTGTTTTTT
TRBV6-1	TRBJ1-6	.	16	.	CASSATITGLGSPLHF	TGTGCCAGCAGTGCAACCATTACAGGGCTGGGGTCACCCCTCCACTTT
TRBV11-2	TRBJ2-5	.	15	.	CASSLNGGFLETQYF	TGTGCCAGCAGCTTAAATGGGGGGTTCCTAGAGACCCAGTACTTC
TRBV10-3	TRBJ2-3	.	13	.	CAISGSLADTQYF	TGTGCCATCAGTGGGTCGTTAGCAGATACGCAGTATTTT
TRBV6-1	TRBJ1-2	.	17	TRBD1	CASSDDRSVGGDYGYTF	TGTGCCAGCAGTGATGACAGGAGCGTAGGGGGCGACTATGGCTACACCTTC
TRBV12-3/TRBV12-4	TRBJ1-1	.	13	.	CASSLAAGIEAFF	TGTGCCAGCAGTTTAGCGGCCGGGATTGAAGCTTTCTTT
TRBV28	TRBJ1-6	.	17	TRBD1	CASSSPPGQGANSPLHF	TGTGCCAGCAGTTCTCCCCCGGGACAGGGGGCTAATTCACCCCTCCACTTT
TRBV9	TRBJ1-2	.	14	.	CASSVAETEASYTF	TGTGCCAGCAGCGTAGCCGAGACAGAGGCCAGCTACACCTTC
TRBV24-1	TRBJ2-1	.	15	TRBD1	CATSARGRWGNEQFF	TGTGCCACCAGTGCCAGGGGGCGTTGGGGCAATGAGCAGTTCTTC
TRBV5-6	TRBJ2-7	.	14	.	CASSLGQASYEQYF	TGTGCCAGCAGCTTGGGGCAGGCTTCCTACGAGCAGTACTTC
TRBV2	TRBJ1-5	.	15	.	CASSEKSNSNQPQHF	TGTGCCAGCAGTGAAAAATCCAATAGCAATCAGCCCCAGCATTTT
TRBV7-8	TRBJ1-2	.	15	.	CASSSTSRGNYGYTF	TGTGCCAGCAGTTCCACGTCCAGGGGCAACTATGGCTACACCTTC